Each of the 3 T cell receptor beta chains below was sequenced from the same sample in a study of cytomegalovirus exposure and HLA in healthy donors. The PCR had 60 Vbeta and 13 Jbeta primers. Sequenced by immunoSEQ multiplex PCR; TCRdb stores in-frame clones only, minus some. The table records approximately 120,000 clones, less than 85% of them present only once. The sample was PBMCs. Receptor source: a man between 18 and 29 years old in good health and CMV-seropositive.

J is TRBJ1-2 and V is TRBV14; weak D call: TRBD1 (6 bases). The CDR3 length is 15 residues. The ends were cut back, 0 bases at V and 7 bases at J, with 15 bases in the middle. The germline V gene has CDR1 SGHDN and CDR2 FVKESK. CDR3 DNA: TGTGCCAGCAGCCAAGAAAATCTGGACAGAATTGGCTACACCTTC. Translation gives CASSQENLDRIGYTF.

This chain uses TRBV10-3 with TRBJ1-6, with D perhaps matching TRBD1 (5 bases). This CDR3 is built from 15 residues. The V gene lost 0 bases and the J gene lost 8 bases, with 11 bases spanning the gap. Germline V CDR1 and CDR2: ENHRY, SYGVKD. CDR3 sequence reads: CAISESRTIHSPLHF. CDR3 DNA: TGTGCCATCAGTGAGTCCCGGACAATACATTCACCCCTCCACTTT.

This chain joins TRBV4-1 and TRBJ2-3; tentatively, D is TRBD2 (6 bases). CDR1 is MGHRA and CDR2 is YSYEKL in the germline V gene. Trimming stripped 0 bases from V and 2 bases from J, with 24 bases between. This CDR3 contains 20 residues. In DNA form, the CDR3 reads TGCGCCAGCAGCCAAGATAGGCCCTTTGCGGCGGGGCCCCCCACAGATACGCAGTATTTT. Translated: CASSQDRPFAAGPPTDTQYF.